Listed below are T cell receptor beta chains from one sample, sequenced in a study of shared clonotypes between healthy human individuals. Sequencing was performed with immunoSEQ multiplex PCR; in TCRdb, only in-frame clones are kept and a portion is missing. The table includes fewer than 850,000 clones, approximately 75% detected once. What was sequenced was memory CD4+ T cells sorted from blood. These TCRs come from a woman aged 30 to 39 in good health. Each CDR3 is given with its conserved first and last residue. D genes are given only for firm matches. Clone size is shown for a subset of rows, as once, few, many or a class of expanded clone.

V	J	D	size	CDR3	DNA
TRBV5-1	TRBJ1-5	NA	NA	CASSLDGLRNQPQHF	TGCGCCAGCAGCTTGGATGGACTTAGAAATCAGCCCCAGCATTTT
TRBV7-9	TRBJ2-7	NA	few	CASSLDSQLSYEQYF	TGTGCCAGCAGCCTAGATAGTCAGCTCTCCTACGAGCAGTACTTC
TRBV5-1	TRBJ2-1	TRBD2	NA	CASSGSGRYYNEQFF	TGCGCCAGCAGCGGTAGCGGGAGATACTACAATGAGCAGTTCTTC
TRBV4-1	TRBJ1-2	NA	NA	CASSQGTGLHNYGYTF	TGCGCCAGCAGCCAGGGTACAGGTCTTCATAACTATGGCTACACCTTC
TRBV6-1	TRBJ2-3	TRBD2	NA	CASITAGAGDTQYF	TGTGCCAGCATAACAGCGGGAGCTGGAGATACGCAGTATTTT
TRBV2	TRBJ2-7	NA	few	CASSKFQGEQYF	TGTGCCAGCAGCAAGTTTCAGGGCGAGCAGTACTTC
TRBV11-2	TRBJ1-4	NA	NA	CASSFNGGLNEKLFF	TGTGCCAGCAGCTTCAATGGGGGGTTAAATGAAAAACTGTTTTTT
TRBV2	TRBJ2-6	TRBD1	NA	CASRPGQGLSGANVLTF	TGTGCCAGCAGGCCGGGACAGGGGCTCTCTGGGGCCAACGTCCTGACTTTC
TRBV28	TRBJ2-2	NA	NA	CASSKETGELFF	TGTGCCAGCAGTAAAGAGACCGGGGAGCTGTTTTTT
TRBV6-5	TRBJ2-1	NA	few	CASSYSNRALSNEQFF	TGTGCCAGCAGTTACTCGAATCGAGCGCTGAGCAATGAGCAGTTCTTC
TRBV5-1	TRBJ2-2	TRBD1	NA	CASSVTGEVAGELFF	TGCGCCAGCAGCGTGACAGGGGAGGTCGCCGGGGAGCTGTTTTTT
TRBV29-1	TRBJ2-1	TRBD2	NA	CSVEEGYFSGVSKEQFF	TGCAGCGTTGAAGAGGGGTACTTTAGCGGGGTCTCGAAGGAGCAGTTCTTC
TRBV5-1	TRBJ2-2	TRBD1	NA	CASSLQGAGELFF	TGCGCCAGCAGCTTACAGGGGGCCGGGGAGCTGTTTTTT
TRBV28	TRBJ2-5	NA	NA	CASSPGPLGTQYF	TGTGCCAGCAGTCCGGGGCCGTTGGGGACCCAGTACTTC
TRBV5-1	TRBJ2-3	NA	many	CASSRQSSTDTQYF	TGCGCCAGCAGCCGGCAGTCTAGCACAGATACGCAGTATTTT
TRBV7-9	TRBJ2-7	NA	NA	CASSPRLITGEQYF	TGTGCCAGCAGCCCTCGGCTTATTACCGGCGAGCAGTACTTC
TRBV28	TRBJ1-2	NA	NA	CASTSLRPGGRIYGYTF	TGTGCCAGCACATCCCTGAGACCGGGCGGGCGCATCTATGGCTACACCTTC
TRBV27	TRBJ2-1	TRBD2	NA	CASRQMGLAGEYNEQFF	TGTGCCAGCAGGCAAATGGGACTAGCGGGGGAGTACAATGAGCAGTTCTTC
TRBV5-1	TRBJ2-7	TRBD1	NA	CASSLISGTGVNEQYF	TGCGCCAGCAGCTTGATATCCGGGACAGGGGTAAACGAGCAGTACTTC
TRBV6-4	TRBJ1-5	NA	NA	CASSADLGVTQHF	TGTGCCAGCAGTGCCGACCTTGGGGTGACCCAGCATTTT
TRBV27	TRBJ2-1	NA	few	CASSLGLGAYNEQFF	TGTGCCAGCAGTTTAGGTCTGGGGGCCTACAATGAGCAGTTCTTC
TRBV7-6	TRBJ2-2	NA	NA	CASSPQETGELFF	TGTGCCAGCAGTCCGCAAGAGACCGGGGAGCTGTTTTTT
TRBV19	TRBJ2-1	TRBD2	NA	CASTLAGGHYNEQFF	TGTGCCAGTACCCTAGCGGGAGGCCATTACAATGAGCAGTTCTTC
TRBV28	TRBJ1-5	NA	few	CASSLMKGPGNQPQHF	TGTGCCAGCAGTTTAATGAAGGGGCCAGGCAATCAGCCCCAGCATTTT
TRBV12-5	TRBJ2-1	TRBD2	NA	CASGLSGLAAGPGEQFF	TGTGCTAGTGGTTTGTCAGGACTAGCGGCGGGGCCTGGTGAGCAGTTCTTC
TRBV7-9	TRBJ2-3	TRBD2	NA	CASSFPSGTVDTQYF	TGTGCCAGCAGCTTCCCTAGCGGGACAGTAGATACGCAGTATTTT
TRBV9	TRBJ2-5	TRBD2	NA	CASSWTSGSKETQYF	TGTGCCAGCAGTTGGACTAGCGGGTCTAAAGAGACCCAGTACTTC
TRBV5-1	TRBJ2-7	NA	few	CASSLGPSRDLSEQYF	TGCGCCAGCAGCTTGGGCCCCTCGCGGGACCTTTCCGAGCAGTACTTC
TRBV19	TRBJ1-3	NA	many	CASSGASSGNTIYF	TGTGCCAGTAGTGGAGCGAGCTCTGGAAACACCATATATTTT
TRBV28	TRBJ1-3	NA	NA	CASSSAGDRPSGNTIYF	TGTGCCAGCAGTTCCGCCGGGGACCGTCCTTCTGGAAACACCATATATTTT
TRBV29-1	TRBJ1-1	TRBD1	NA	CSVEGTEYTEAFF	TGCAGCGTCGAGGGGACAGAATACACTGAAGCTTTCTTT
TRBV6-5	TRBJ2-5	NA	NA	CASNNQGGQETQYF	TGTGCCAGCAATAACCAGGGGGGACAAGAGACCCAGTACTTC
TRBV28	TRBJ1-5	NA	NA	CASSAKQGRDNQPQHF	TGTGCCAGCAGTGCCAAACAGGGTCGGGACAATCAGCCCCAGCATTTT
TRBV27	TRBJ1-5	NA	NA	CASSQRGVGDQPQHF	TGTGCCAGTTCACAGAGGGGGGTCGGAGATCAGCCCCAGCATTTT
TRBV27	TRBJ2-2	TRBD2	NA	CASSKASGRAATGELFF	TGTGCCAGCAGTAAGGCTAGCGGGAGGGCGGCCACCGGGGAGCTGTTTTTT
TRBV11-2	TRBJ2-3	TRBD1	NA	CASSLVRGLDTQYF	TGTGCCAGCAGCTTAGTTAGGGGGCTTGATACGCAGTATTTT
TRBV30	TRBJ2-1	NA	NA	CAWSPAPYNEQFF	TGTGCCTGGAGTCCGGCGCCATACAATGAGCAGTTCTTC
TRBV7-9	TRBJ2-5	TRBD2	NA	CASSPLGGNLETQYF	TGTGCCAGCAGCCCCCTGGGGGGGAATCTTGAGACCCAGTACTTC
TRBV4-1	TRBJ1-2	TRBD1	NA	CASSRQGQAVYGYTF	TGCGCCAGCAGCCGACAGGGTCAGGCCGTCTATGGCTACACCTTC
TRBV2	TRBJ2-7	NA	NA	CASQRLPGPAYEQYF	TGTGCCAGCCAAAGACTTCCGGGACCAGCCTACGAGCAGTACTTC
TRBV29-1	TRBJ2-1	TRBD1	NA	CSVTRDRGGEQFF	TGCAGCGTTACCCGGGACAGGGGAGGTGAGCAGTTCTTC